This TCR beta chain stems from a study of CD8+CD57+ T cells in acquired aplastic anemia. For the study at large: Sorted CD4+ and CD8+ cell DNA averaged about 3.5 ug. As sequenced from healthy donors, CD4+ cells averaged around 11 million reads.

Study-wide findings and caveats: Common to patients and controls were twenty-nine CD8+ CDR3 sequences. Significance was not reached for CD8+ Simpson's diversity between patients and controls.

Comments on this clonotype: Its target is unknown.

The use of genomic DNA as template underpinned the TCR beta VDJ and CDR3 profiling. TCRdb processed the reads anew with MiXCR; each CDR3 protein has one entry. Of about 180,000 distinct CDR3 sequences listed, approximately 45% are singletons. Sequenced material: sorted CD4+, CD8+, or CD8+CD57+ T cells (not recorded which) from PBMCs. The clonotype comes from a human donor in good health.

In DNA, the CDR3 is TGTGCCAGCAGTTTAAAGGGGATGACAGATACGCAGTATTTT. This sequence encodes CASSLKGMTDTQYF. V usage is TRBV12-3 or TRBV12-4 and J usage is TRBJ2-3; possible D gene TRBD1, 5 bases. The CDR3 extends over 14 amino acids. V lost 2 bases to trimming and J lost 3 bases, with 9 bases between them.